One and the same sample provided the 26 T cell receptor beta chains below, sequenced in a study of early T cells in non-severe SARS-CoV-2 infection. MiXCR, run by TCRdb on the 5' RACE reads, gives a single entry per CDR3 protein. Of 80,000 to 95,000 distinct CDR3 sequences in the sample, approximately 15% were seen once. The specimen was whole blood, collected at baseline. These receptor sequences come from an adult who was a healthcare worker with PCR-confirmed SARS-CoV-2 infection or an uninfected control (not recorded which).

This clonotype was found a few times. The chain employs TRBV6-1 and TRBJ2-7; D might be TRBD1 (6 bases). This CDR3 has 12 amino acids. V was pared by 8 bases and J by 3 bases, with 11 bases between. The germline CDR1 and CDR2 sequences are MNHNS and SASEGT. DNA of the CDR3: TGTGCCAGCCGGGACACCGACTACGAGCAGTACTTC. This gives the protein CASRDTDYEQYF.

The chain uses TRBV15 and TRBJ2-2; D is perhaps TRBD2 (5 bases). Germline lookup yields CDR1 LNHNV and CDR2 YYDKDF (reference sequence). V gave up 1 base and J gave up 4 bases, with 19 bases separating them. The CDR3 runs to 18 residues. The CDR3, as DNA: TGTGCCACCAGCAGAGCCCCCACGGTCGCCGGGGTCACCGGGGAGCTGTTTTTT. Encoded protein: CATSRAPTVAGVTGELFF. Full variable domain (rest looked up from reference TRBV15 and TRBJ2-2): DAMVIQNPRYQVTQFGKPVTLSCSQTLNHNVMYWYQQKSSQAPKLLFHYYDKDFNNEADTPDNFQSRRPNTSFCFLDIRSPGLGDTAMYLCATSRAPTVAGVTGELFFGEGSRLTVL.

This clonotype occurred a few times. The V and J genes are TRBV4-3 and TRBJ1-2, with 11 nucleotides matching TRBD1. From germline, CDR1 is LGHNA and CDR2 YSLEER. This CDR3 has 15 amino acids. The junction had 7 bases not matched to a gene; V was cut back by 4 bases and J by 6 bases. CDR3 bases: TGCGCCAGCAGCCCCCGGACAGGGGGCAAGGATGGCTACACCTTC. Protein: CASSPRTGGKDGYTF.

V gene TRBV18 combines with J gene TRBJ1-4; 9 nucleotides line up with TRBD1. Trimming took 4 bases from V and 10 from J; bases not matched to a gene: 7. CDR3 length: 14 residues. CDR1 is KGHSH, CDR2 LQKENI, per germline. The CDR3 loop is CASSRDRAEGKLFF. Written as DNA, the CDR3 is TGTGCCAGCTCACGGGACAGGGCGGAAGGAAAACTGTTTTTT.

The CDR3 here is CSASVAAPYNEQFF. The CDR3 nucleotides are TGCAGTGCTAGCGTAGCGGCCCCCTACAATGAGCAGTTCTTC. The chain links TRBV20-1 to TRBJ2-1; TRBD2 is a possible D gene (6 bases). The V end lost 3 bases, the J end lost 2 bases, and 11 bases lay between the germline ends. CDR3 length: 14 residues. Germline V CDR1 and CDR2: DFQATT, SNEGSKA (reference sequence).

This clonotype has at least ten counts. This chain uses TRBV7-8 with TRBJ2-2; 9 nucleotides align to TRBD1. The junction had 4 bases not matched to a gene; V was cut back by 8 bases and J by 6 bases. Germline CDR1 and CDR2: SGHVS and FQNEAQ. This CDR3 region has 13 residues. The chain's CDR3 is CASWDREAGELFF. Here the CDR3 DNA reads TGTGCCAGCTGGGACAGGGAGGCCGGGGAGCTGTTTTTT.

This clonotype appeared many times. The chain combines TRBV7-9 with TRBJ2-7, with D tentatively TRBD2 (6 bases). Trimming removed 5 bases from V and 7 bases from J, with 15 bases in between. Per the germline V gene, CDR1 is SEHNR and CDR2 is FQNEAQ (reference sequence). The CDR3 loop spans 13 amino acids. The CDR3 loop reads CASSPDPGGEQYF. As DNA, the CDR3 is TGTGCCAGCAGCCCAGACCCCGGAGGGGAGCAGTACTTC.

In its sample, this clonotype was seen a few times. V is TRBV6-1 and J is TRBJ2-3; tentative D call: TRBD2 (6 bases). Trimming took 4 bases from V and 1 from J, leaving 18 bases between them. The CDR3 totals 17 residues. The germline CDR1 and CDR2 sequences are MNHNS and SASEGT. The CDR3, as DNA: TGTGCCAGCAGTGTTTTGACTAGTCACACTCGCACAGATACGCAGTATTTT. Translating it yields CASSVLTSHTRTDTQYF.

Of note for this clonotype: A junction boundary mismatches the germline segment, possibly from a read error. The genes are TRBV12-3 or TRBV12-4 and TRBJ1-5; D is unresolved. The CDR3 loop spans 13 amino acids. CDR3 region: CASSRGGGQPHHF. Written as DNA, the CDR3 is TGTGCCAGCTCCCGGGGAGGAGGTCAGCCCCATCATTTT.

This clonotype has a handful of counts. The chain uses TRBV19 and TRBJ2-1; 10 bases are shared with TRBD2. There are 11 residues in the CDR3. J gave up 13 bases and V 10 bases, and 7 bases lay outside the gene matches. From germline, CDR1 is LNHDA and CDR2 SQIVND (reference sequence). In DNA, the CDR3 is TGTGCCAAACCGGGACTAGCGACCCAGTTCTTC. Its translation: CAKPGLATQFF. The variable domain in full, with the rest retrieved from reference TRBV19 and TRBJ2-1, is DGGITQSPKYLFRKEGQNVTLSCEQNLNHDAMYWYRQDPGQGLRLIYYSQIVNDFQKGDIAEGYSVSREKKESFPLTVTSAQKNPTAFYLCAKPGLATQFFGPGTRLTVL.

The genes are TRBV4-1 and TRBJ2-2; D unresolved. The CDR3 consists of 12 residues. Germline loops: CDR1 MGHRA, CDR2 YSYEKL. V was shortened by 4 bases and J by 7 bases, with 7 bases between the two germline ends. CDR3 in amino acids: CASSRGSGELFF. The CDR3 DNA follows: TGCGCCAGCAGCCGCGGCAGCGGGGAGCTGTTTTTT.

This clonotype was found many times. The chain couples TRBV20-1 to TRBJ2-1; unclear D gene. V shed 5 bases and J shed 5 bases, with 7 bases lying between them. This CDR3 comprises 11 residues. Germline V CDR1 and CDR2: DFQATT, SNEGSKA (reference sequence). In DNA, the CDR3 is TGCAGTGCTGGGGAAAACAATGAGCAGTTCTTC. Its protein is CSAGENNEQFF.

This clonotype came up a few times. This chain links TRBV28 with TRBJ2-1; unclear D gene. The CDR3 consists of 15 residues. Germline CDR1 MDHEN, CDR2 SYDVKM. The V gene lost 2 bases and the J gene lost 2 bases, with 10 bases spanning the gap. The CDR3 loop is CASSLPTLTYNEQFF. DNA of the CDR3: TGTGCCAGCAGTTTACCTACGCTCACCTACAATGAGCAGTTCTTC.

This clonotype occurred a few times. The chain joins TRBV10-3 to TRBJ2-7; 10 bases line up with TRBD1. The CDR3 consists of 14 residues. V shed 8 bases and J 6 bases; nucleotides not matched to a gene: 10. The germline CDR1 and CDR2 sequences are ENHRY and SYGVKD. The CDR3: CAICRGQGLTEQYF. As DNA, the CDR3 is TGTGCCATCTGCAGGGGACAGGGGTTAACCGAGCAGTACTTC.

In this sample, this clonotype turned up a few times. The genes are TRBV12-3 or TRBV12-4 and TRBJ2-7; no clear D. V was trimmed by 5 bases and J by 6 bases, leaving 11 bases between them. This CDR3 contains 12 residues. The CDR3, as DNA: TGTGCCAGCAGTCACGGCCCCGGCGAGCAGTACTTC. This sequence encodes CASSHGPGEQYF.

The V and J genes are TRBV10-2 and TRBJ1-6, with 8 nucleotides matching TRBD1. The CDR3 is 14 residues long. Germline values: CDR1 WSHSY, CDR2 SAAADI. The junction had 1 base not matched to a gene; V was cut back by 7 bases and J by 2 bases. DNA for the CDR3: TGCGCCAGCATGGGACAGGCCTATAATTCACCCCTCCACTTT. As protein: CASMGQAYNSPLHF.

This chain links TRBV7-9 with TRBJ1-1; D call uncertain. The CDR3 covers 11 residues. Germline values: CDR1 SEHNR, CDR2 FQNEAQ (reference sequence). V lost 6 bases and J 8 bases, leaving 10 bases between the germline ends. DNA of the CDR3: TGTGCCAGCAGTAACATACCCGAAGCTTTCTTT. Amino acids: CASSNIPEAFF.

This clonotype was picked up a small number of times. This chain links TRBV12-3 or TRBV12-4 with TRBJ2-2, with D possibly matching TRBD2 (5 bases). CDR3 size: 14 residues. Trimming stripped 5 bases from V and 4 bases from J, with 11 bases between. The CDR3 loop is CASSQGEGTGELFF. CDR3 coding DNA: TGTGCCAGCAGTCAAGGAGAGGGCACCGGGGAGCTGTTTTTT.

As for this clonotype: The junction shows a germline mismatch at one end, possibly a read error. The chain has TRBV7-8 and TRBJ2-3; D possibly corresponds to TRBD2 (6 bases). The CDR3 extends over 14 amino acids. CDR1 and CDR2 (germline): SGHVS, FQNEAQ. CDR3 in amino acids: CAGSLDLGGDTQYF. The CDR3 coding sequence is TGTGCCGGCAGCTTAGACTTGGGGGGAGATACGCAGTATTTT.

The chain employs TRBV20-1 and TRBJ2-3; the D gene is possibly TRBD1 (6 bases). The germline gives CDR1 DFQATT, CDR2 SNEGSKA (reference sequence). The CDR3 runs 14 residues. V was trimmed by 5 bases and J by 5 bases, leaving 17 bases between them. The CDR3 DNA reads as TGCAGTGCTGCAAGATCCGGGACACTAGATACGCAGTATTTT. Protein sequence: CSAARSGTLDTQYF.

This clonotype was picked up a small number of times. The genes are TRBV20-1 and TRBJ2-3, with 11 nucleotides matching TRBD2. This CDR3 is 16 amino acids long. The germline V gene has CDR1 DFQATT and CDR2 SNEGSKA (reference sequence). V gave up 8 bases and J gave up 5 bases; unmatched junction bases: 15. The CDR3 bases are TGCAGTCCCCCAAATTTAGCGGGAGGGGCGCAAGATACGCAGTATTTT. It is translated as CSPPNLAGGAQDTQYF.

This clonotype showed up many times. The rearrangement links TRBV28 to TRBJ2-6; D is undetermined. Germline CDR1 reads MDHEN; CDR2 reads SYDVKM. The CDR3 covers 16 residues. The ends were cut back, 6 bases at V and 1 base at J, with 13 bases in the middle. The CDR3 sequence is CASSQPGRSGANVLTF. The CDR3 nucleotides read TGTGCCAGCAGCCAGCCCGGCAGATCTGGGGCCAACGTCCTGACTTTC.

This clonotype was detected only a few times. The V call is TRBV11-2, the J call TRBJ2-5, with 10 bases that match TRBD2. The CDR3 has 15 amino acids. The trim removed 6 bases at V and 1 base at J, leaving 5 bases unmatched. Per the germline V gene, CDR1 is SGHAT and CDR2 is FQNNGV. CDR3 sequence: CASRTLAGAQETQYF. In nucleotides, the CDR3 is TGTGCCAGCAGAACCCTAGCGGGAGCCCAAGAGACCCAGTACTTC.

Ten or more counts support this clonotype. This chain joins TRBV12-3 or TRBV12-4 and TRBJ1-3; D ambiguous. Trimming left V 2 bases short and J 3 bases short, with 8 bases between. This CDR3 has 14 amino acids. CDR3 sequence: CASSLQARGNTIYF. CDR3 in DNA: TGTGCCAGCAGTTTACAGGCTCGTGGAAACACCATATATTTT.

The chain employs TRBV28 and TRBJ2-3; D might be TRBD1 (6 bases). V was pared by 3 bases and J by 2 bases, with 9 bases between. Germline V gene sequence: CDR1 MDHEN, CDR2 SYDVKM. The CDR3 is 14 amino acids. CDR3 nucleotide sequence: TGTGCCAGCAGTTTTACAGGGACCACAGATACGCAGTATTTT. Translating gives CASSFTGTTDTQYF.

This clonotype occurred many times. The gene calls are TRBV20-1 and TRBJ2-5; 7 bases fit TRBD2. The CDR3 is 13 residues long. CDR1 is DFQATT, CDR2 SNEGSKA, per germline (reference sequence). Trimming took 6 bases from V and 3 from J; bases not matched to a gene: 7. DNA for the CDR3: TGCAGTGCGCAAACTAGCGCCGAAGAGACCCAGTACTTC. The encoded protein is CSAQTSAEETQYF.